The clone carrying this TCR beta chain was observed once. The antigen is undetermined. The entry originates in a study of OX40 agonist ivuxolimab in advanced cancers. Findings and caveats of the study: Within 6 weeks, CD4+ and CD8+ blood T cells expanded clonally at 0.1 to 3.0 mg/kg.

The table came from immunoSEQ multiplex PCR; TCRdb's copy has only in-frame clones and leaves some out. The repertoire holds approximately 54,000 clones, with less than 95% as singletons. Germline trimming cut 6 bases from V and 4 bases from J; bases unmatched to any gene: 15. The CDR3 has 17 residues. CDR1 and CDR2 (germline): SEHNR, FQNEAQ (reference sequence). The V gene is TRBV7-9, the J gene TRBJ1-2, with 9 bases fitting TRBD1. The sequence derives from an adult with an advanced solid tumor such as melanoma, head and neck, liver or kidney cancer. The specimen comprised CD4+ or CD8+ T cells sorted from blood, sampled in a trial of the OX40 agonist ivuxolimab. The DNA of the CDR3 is TGTGCCAGCAGTGTCTCCCACAACAGGGGGCTGGTCTATGGCTACACCTTC. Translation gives CASSVSHNRGLVYGYTF. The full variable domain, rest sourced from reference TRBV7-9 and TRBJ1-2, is DTGVSQNPRHKITKRGQNVTFRCDPISEHNRLYWYRQTLGQGPEFLTYFQNEAQLEKSRLLSDRFSAERPKGSFSTLEIQRTEQGDSAMYLCASSVSHNRGLVYGYTFGSGTRLTVV.